These 22 T cell receptor beta chains share one sample of origin, sequenced in a study of cytomegalovirus exposure and HLA in healthy donors (dated by TCRdb to about 2017). Libraries came from the immunoSEQ multiplex PCR assay. A mixture of 60 forward primers for TCR Vbeta segments and 13 reverse primers for TCR Jbeta segments was used in the multiplex PCR. Held by TCRdb, this immuneACCESS table contains in-frame sequences only and omits some clones. Under half of the omission traces to an unresolved V gene where checked; the cause of the rest is unknown. The sample table holds about 200,000 clones, of which over 9.5% were seen once. The top ten constitute approximately 8.4% of the sample. What was sequenced was PBMCs. These TCRs come from a man aged 45-65 years in good health and CMV-seropositive.

This clone was recorded once. The V call is TRBV15, the J call TRBJ2-3; TRBD1 matches at 8 bases. The CDR3 spans 13 residues. Germline assignment: CDR1 LNHNV and CDR2 YYDKDF (reference sequence). The V segment lost 8 bases and the J segment 2 bases; nucleotides outside the gene matches: 3. The CDR3 sequence: CATGTGITDTQYF. The CDR3 DNA follows: TGTGCCACCGGGACAGGTATCACAGATACGCAGTATTTT.

This clone turned up a few times. The chain recombines TRBV25-1 with TRBJ1-1; D may be TRBD1 (5 bases). Germline V lookup: CDR1 MGHDK, CDR2 SYGVNS. Deletions cut 2 bases from V and 11 bases from J, with 12 bases between. CDR3 length: 12 residues. CDR3 sequence (DNA): TGTGCCAGCAGTGAACCAGGGAGGATCGCTTTCTTT. This translates into CASSEPGRIAFF.

This clone was seen more than once but under ten times. V gene TRBV6-6 combines with J gene TRBJ2-7, with D possibly being TRBD1 (6 bases). This CDR3 has 15 amino acids. Germline CDR1 MNHNY, CDR2 SVGAGI (reference sequence). V was shortened by 6 bases and J by 5 bases, with 20 bases between the two germline ends. The CDR3 loop is CASRRVPTGYDEQYF. The CDR3 DNA is TGTGCCAGCAGACGCGTCCCTACAGGGTACGACGAGCAGTACTTC.

This clone was picked up a small number of times. Other DNA sequences in this sample translate to the same CDR3. The CDR3 nucleotides are TGTGCCAGCAGCTTAGAGGGGGTTCAGCCCCAGCATTTT. This codes for CASSLEGVQPQHF. J is TRBJ1-5 and V is TRBV7-2; perhaps TRBD1 as D (6 bases). The CDR3 is made up of 13 amino acids. Germline CDR1 and CDR2: SGHTA and FQGNSA. V gave up 1 base and J gave up 6 bases, with 7 bases separating them.

The genes are TRBV11-1 and TRBJ2-1, with D perhaps matching TRBD2 (6 bases). Per germline, CDR1 SGHAT and CDR2 FQDESV (reference sequence). The CDR3 sequence is 17 residues long. V was trimmed by 3 bases and J by 1 base, leaving 16 bases between them. The CDR3 spells CASSLDLAVSSYNEQFF. DNA for the CDR3: TGTGCCAGCAGCTTGGACTTAGCGGTCAGTTCCTACAATGAGCAGTTCTTC.

This clone occurred a few times. The chain has TRBV7-2 and TRBJ2-7; 8 nucleotides match TRBD2. V gave up 2 bases and J gave up 4 bases; unmatched junction bases: 1. CDR3 size: 13 residues. Germline loops: CDR1 SGHTA, CDR2 FQGNSA. The CDR3 region has the DNA TGTGCCAGCAGCTTAACGGGGGGGTACGAGCAGTACTTC. Protein product: CASSLTGGYEQYF.

This clone was counted a few times. The chain is built from TRBV7-2 and TRBJ1-4; 9 bases agree with TRBD1. The germline V gene has CDR1 SGHTA and CDR2 FQGNSA. V gave up 3 bases and J gave up 4 bases; unmatched junction bases: 9. CDR3 length: 17 amino acids. CDR3 region: CASSFPGQGLINEKLFF. The CDR3 bases are TGTGCCAGCAGCTTCCCGGGACAGGGACTAATTAATGAAAAACTGTTTTTT.

This clone was seen repeatedly, ten times or more. The chain recombines TRBV5-4 with TRBJ2-1, with D perhaps TRBD1 (6 bases). The CDR3 runs to 16 residues. CDR1 is SGHNT, CDR2 YYREEE, per germline (reference sequence). Deletions cut 4 bases from V and 6 bases from J, with 20 bases between. The CDR3 spells CASSISPGVQLNEQFF. CDR3 bases: TGTGCCAGCAGCATATCCCCAGGGGTCCAACTCAATGAGCAGTTCTTC.

This clone was seen a few times. V usage is TRBV5-1 and J usage is TRBJ1-4; TRBD1 matches 7 bases. The J segment lost 4 bases and the V segment lost 4 bases, leaving 16 bases of the junction unmatched. CDR1 and CDR2 from the germline V gene are SGHRS and YFSETQ. CDR3 size: 18 residues. The DNA of the CDR3 is TGCGCCAGCAGCCAGCACCCTGCTGGGACAGCTCATAATGAAAAACTGTTTTTT. Its translation is CASSQHPAGTAHNEKLFF. The whole variable domain, remainder taken from reference TRBV5-1 and TRBJ1-4, is KAGVTQTPRYLIKTRGQQVTLSCSPISGHRSVSWYQQTPGQGLQFLFEYFSETQRNKGNFPGRFSGRQFSNSRSEMNVSTLELGDSALYLCASSQHPAGTAHNEKLFFGSGTQLSVL.

The chain employs TRBV28 and TRBJ1-1, with D hard to call. V lost 3 bases, J lost 2 bases, and 7 bases lay in between. The CDR3 loop spans 13 amino acids. Looked up from germline, CDR1 is MDHEN and CDR2 is SYDVKM. The CDR3 here is CASSFGRNTEAFF. The CDR3, as DNA: TGTGCCAGCAGTTTTGGGCGAAACACTGAAGCTTTCTTT.

This clone has just a few counts. The chain joins TRBV5-5 to TRBJ2-1; D is unresolved. Trimming stripped 2 bases from V and 4 bases from J, with 7 bases between. The germline V gene encodes CDR1 SGHKS and CDR2 YYEKEE (reference sequence). This CDR3 spans 13 amino acids. CDR3 protein: CASSFEAYNEQFF. The CDR3 nucleotides read TGTGCCAGCAGCTTCGAGGCGTACAATGAGCAGTTCTTC. Filled out from reference TRBV5-5 and TRBJ2-1, the complete variable domain reads DAGVTQSPTHLIKTRGQQVTLRCSPISGHKSVSWYQQVLGQGPQFIFQYYEKEERGRGNFPDRFSARQFPNYSSELNVNALLLGDSALYLCASSFEAYNEQFFGPGTRLTVL.

A few counts support this clone. The gene calls are TRBV4-1 and TRBJ1-1; D remains unclear. From germline, CDR1 is MGHRA and CDR2 YSYEKL. V lost 0 bases and J lost 0, with 8 bases in between. This CDR3 has 15 residues. CDR3 DNA: TGCGCCAGCAGCCAAGATGTAGTTGTGAACACTGAAGCTTTCTTT. It codes for CASSQDVVVNTEAFF.

With regard to this clone: An end of the junction does not agree with germline; a read error may underlie this. The chain links TRBV27 to TRBJ1-2; a weak D match, TRBD1 (6 bases). Per the germline V gene, CDR1 is MNHEY and CDR2 is SMNVEV (reference sequence). This CDR3 spans 13 amino acids. CDR3 coding DNA: TGTGCCAGAAGTTTAGTCTTTGGGGGCGGCTACACCTTC. Amino acid sequence: CARSLVFGGGYTF.

The gene calls are TRBV5-1 and TRBJ1-2, with D hard to call. Trimming cost V 7 bases and J 7 bases, with 17 bases left between them. Germline values: CDR1 SGHRS, CDR2 YFSETQ. This CDR3 contains 13 residues. CDR3 nucleotides: TGCGCCAGCTCCGCGGCCCCCCTGGGTGGCTACACCTTC. Protein product: CASSAAPLGGYTF.

This CDR3 reads CASSPPGQNQPQHF. CDR3 DNA sequence: TGTGCCAGCTCACCACCGGGACAGAATCAGCCCCAGCATTTT. The chain couples TRBV18 to TRBJ1-5; the match to TRBD1 covers 7 bases. The CDR3 is made up of 14 amino acids. J was trimmed by 4 bases and V by 0 bases; bases with no gene match: 0. The germline CDR1 and CDR2 sequences are KGHSH and LQKENI.

This clone was detected a few times. This chain uses TRBV28 with TRBJ1-4; 9 bases are shared with TRBD1. CDR3 size: 13 residues. CDR1 MDHEN and CDR2 SYDVKM come from the germline V gene. Trimming cost V 11 bases and J 7 bases; bases outside gene matches: 8. The CDR3 region is CAGGTGMGEKLFF. In DNA form, the CDR3 reads TGTGCCGGAGGGACAGGGATGGGTGAAAAACTGTTTTTT.

CDR3 region: CASSVGHPGERGTYEQYF. The CDR3 nucleotides read TGTGCCAGCAGTGTAGGGCACCCCGGTGAGCGGGGGACCTACGAGCAGTACTTC. The rearrangement uses TRBV6-1 and TRBJ2-7; 8 nucleotides agree with TRBD2. In germline, CDR1 is MNHNS, CDR2 SASEGT. The J segment lost 2 bases and the V segment lost 4 bases, leaving 16 bases of the junction unmatched. The CDR3 has 18 amino acids.

This clone came up a few times. This chain links TRBV15 with TRBJ2-3, with 16 positions matching TRBD2. The length of the CDR3 is 17 residues. The V gene end was trimmed by 2 bases and the J gene end by 8 bases; junction bases not matched to a gene: 7. The germline gives CDR1 LNHNV, CDR2 YYDKDF (reference sequence). The CDR3 sequence is CATSRLGTSGGVGTQYF. CDR3 bases: TGTGCCACCAGCAGACTAGGGACTAGCGGGGGGGTGGGTACGCAGTATTTT.

This clone has more than one count but fewer than ten. J is TRBJ1-1 and V is TRBV5-6; no definite D call. The germline CDR1 and CDR2 sequences are SGHDT and YYEEEE. V was pared by 1 base and J by 1 base, with 14 bases between. The CDR3 length is 16 residues. CDR3 region: CASSLTGLAGNTEAFF. CDR3 DNA: TGTGCCAGCAGCTTGACCGGGCTAGCAGGGAACACTGAAGCTTTCTTT.

In this sample, this clone turned up a few times. This chain links TRBV30 with TRBJ1-2; 7 positions agree with TRBD1. Germline V CDR1 and CDR2: GTSNPN, SVGIG (reference sequence). This CDR3 region has 15 residues. The J segment lost 4 bases and the V segment lost 0 bases, leaving 8 bases of the junction unmatched. The CDR3 region is CAWSVPGQVVYGYTF. CDR3 bases: TGTGCCTGGAGTGTTCCCGGACAGGTGGTCTATGGCTACACCTTC.

The DNA for the CDR3 is TGTGCCAGCAGCGTAGGAGCAGGGGTCGGGGCCAACGTCCTGACTTTC. This gives the protein CASSVGAGVGANVLTF. V gene TRBV7-3 combines with J gene TRBJ2-6; weak D call: TRBD1 (6 bases). This CDR3 has 16 residues. V lost 5 bases, J lost 4 bases, and 15 bases lay in between. Germline assignment: CDR1 SGHTA and CDR2 FQGTGA. The whole variable domain, filled in from reference TRBV7-3 and TRBJ2-6, reads GAGVSQTPSNKVTEKGKYVELRCDPISGHTALYWYRQSLGQGPEFLIYFQGTGAADDSGLPNDRFFAVRPEGSVSTLKIQRTERGDSAVYLCASSVGAGVGANVLTFGAGSRLTVL.

The V and J genes are TRBV5-1 and TRBJ1-6; D is possibly TRBD1 (5 bases). Trimming removed 0 bases at V and 7 bases at J, with 5 bases between. CDR3 length: 13 amino acids. CDR1 is SGHRS, CDR2 YFSETQ, per germline. The CDR3 protein is CASSLEGNSPLHF. Here the CDR3 DNA reads TGCGCCAGCAGCTTGGAGGGGAATTCACCCCTCCACTTT.